This passage covers 22 T cell receptor beta chains from one sample sequenced in a study of T cells expressing NK-cell markers. One entry per CDR3 protein, without DNA, is what TCRdb gives after re-calling the 5' RACE reads. The sample features about 160,000 distinct CDR3 sequences, with roughly 20% in its top ten. Sequenced material: blood T cells: a sorted CD56 or NKG2C T cell subset, CD4+ or CD8+ T cells, or bulk PBMC T cells (not recorded which). The receptor set was obtained from a woman between 18 and 69 years old in good health.

The rearrangement uses TRBV6-5 and TRBJ2-5. Germline assignment: CDR1 MNHEY and CDR2 SVGAGI. The CDR3 has 13 residues. The CDR3 region is CASSLRLQETQYF.

The chain couples TRBV6-1 to TRBJ2-1; the D call of TRBD1 rests on TCRdb alone, since no DNA is present to check it. The CDR3 loop spans 17 amino acids. Germline-derived CDR1 and CDR2 are MNHNS and SASEGT. This chain's CDR3 is CASSESMGGSSYNEQFF.

The chain has TRBV10-3 and TRBJ2-1; lacking DNA, the TRBD2 call made by TCRdb goes unchecked. The CDR3 has 15 amino acids. CDR1 and CDR2 from the germline V gene are ENHRY and SYGVKD. CDR3 in amino acids: CAISGQGTRNNEQFF.

This rearrangement joins TRBV20-1 to TRBJ1-1; no DNA is available, so the TRBD1 call from TCRdb remains unchecked. The CDR3 length is 12 residues. CDR1 and CDR2 (germline): DFQATT, SNEGSKA (reference sequence). The CDR3 region is CSASRVGTEAFF.

The CDR3 protein is CSARWPGVDEQFF. This chain joins TRBV20-1 and TRBJ2-1; there is no DNA to check the TCRdb D call of TRBD1. This CDR3 spans 13 amino acids. Germline CDR1 DFQATT, CDR2 SNEGSKA (reference sequence).

CDR3: CASSPHGQGDYGYTF. V usage is TRBV7-9 and J usage is TRBJ1-2; the D call of TRBD1 rests on TCRdb alone, since no DNA is present to check it. This CDR3 comprises 15 residues. CDR1 is SEHNR and CDR2 is FQNEAQ in the germline V gene (reference sequence). Variable domain in full (rest from reference TRBV7-9 and TRBJ1-2): DTGVSQNPRHKITKRGQNVTFRCDPISEHNRLYWYRQTLGQGPEFLTYFQNEAQLEKSRLLSDRFSAERPKGSFSTLEIQRTEQGDSAMYLCASSPHGQGDYGYTFGSGTRLTVV.

V usage is TRBV25-1 and J usage is TRBJ1-4; as DNA is missing, the TRBD1 call by TCRdb cannot be tested. CDR1 is MGHDK, CDR2 SYGVNS, per germline. The length of the CDR3 is 14 residues. The CDR3 spells CASSEFNRVEKLFF.

This chain links TRBV3-1 with TRBJ2-7. The CDR3 has 18 residues. Germline-derived CDR1 and CDR2 are LGHDT and YNNKEL (reference sequence). This CDR3 is CASSQDVAASGTSYEQYF.

The chain carries TRBV3-1 and TRBJ1-3. Germline V lookup: CDR1 LGHDT, CDR2 YNNKEL (reference sequence). CDR3 length: 15 amino acids. The CDR3 loop is CASSQGRYSGNTIYF.

The CDR3: CASSPVRGGAVYEQYF. V and J are TRBV4-1 and TRBJ2-7; no DNA is available, so the TRBD1 call from TCRdb remains unchecked. Germline lookup yields CDR1 MGHRA and CDR2 YSYEKL. The CDR3 covers 16 residues.

The chain has TRBV2 and TRBJ2-2; TCRdb reports TRBD1, a call that lacks DNA to check it against. Germline CDR1 is SNHLY and CDR2 is FYNNEI. The CDR3 length is 13 residues. The CDR3 sequence: CATRQGTTGELFF.

The CDR3: CASSTGTAINYGYTF. The chain links TRBV4-1 to TRBJ1-2; TCRdb outputs TRBD1, but without DNA this stays unchecked. The CDR3 has 15 amino acids. Germline V gives CDR1 MGHRA, CDR2 YSYEKL.

V gene TRBV6-1 combines with J gene TRBJ1-5; no DNA is available, so the TRBD1 call from TCRdb remains unchecked. This CDR3 has 14 residues. CDR1 and CDR2 from the germline V gene are MNHNS and SASEGT. This chain's CDR3 is CASRQDRGSQPQHF.

This chain uses TRBV5-5 with TRBJ2-1. CDR3 length: 15 amino acids. The germline V gene has CDR1 SGHKS and CDR2 YYEKEE (reference sequence). The CDR3 protein is CASSFRVGVGGEQFF.

The chain couples TRBV29-1 to TRBJ1-1. This CDR3 region has 13 residues. Germline V gives CDR1 SQVTM, CDR2 ANQGSEA. The CDR3 here is CSAWRGSGTEAFF.

The chain recombines TRBV4-1 with TRBJ2-3. Looked up from germline, CDR1 is MGHRA and CDR2 is YSYEKL. The CDR3 loop spans 14 amino acids. The CDR3 spells CASSVLASEGTQYF.

J is TRBJ2-1 and V is TRBV28; no DNA is available, so the TRBD1 call from TCRdb remains unchecked. Per germline, CDR1 MDHEN and CDR2 SYDVKM. The CDR3 runs to 15 residues. CDR3: CASSLYPVGNNEQFF.

The V gene is TRBV2, the J gene TRBJ1-2. Germline V gene sequence: CDR1 SNHLY, CDR2 FYNNEI. This CDR3 spans 12 amino acids. The CDR3 sequence is CASSEEGVGYTF.

The V gene is TRBV5-6, the J gene TRBJ2-1. The germline V gene has CDR1 SGHDT and CDR2 YYEEEE. The CDR3 extends over 16 amino acids. CDR3 in amino acids: CASSVRLASSYNEQFF.

V gene TRBV5-1 combines with J gene TRBJ2-5; TCRdb proposes TRBD1, but this gene call is untestable without DNA. Germline CDR1 and CDR2: SGHRS and YFSETQ. The length of the CDR3 is 14 residues. CDR3 in amino acids: CASSLGSPKETQYF.

CDR3 sequence reads: CATSRGDRVGGQPQHF. The chain couples TRBV15 to TRBJ1-5; TCRdb designates TRBD1, a call that cannot be tested without DNA. The CDR3 length is 16 residues. The germline gives CDR1 LNHNV, CDR2 YYDKDF (reference sequence). The full variable domain, with the rest looked up from reference TRBV15 and TRBJ1-5, is DAMVIQNPRYQVTQFGKPVTLSCSQTLNHNVMYWYQQKSSQAPKLLFHYYDKDFNNEADTPDNFQSRRPNTSFCFLDIRSPGLGDTAMYLCATSRGDRVGGQPQHFGDGTRLSIL.

The chain carries TRBV5-1 and TRBJ2-3; TCRdb lists TRBD1, though no DNA is available to test this call. CDR3 size: 16 residues. The germline V gene has CDR1 SGHRS and CDR2 YFSETQ. The chain's CDR3 is CASSFGQGRMADTQYF. The full variable domain, rest sourced from reference TRBV5-1 and TRBJ2-3, is KAGVTQTPRYLIKTRGQQVTLSCSPISGHRSVSWYQQTPGQGLQFLFEYFSETQRNKGNFPGRFSGRQFSNSRSEMNVSTLELGDSALYLCASSFGQGRMADTQYFGPGTRLTVL.